Listed here are 30 T cell receptor beta chains from one sample, sequenced in a study of blood T cells in healthy people across ages (dated by TCRdb to the mid-2010s). The library was made by 5' RACE. The sequencer was an Illumina HiSeq 2500. A second PCR of roughly 6 to 12 cycles was run with a J-beta primer mix and a sample-barcoded 5' primer. TCRdb cleaned the public reads at Q25 with fastp, built clones with MiXCR and kept in-frame beta chains. For every CDR3 protein sequence, its rows merge into one entry that carries the most common genes and DNA. The sample table records some 1.1 million distinct CDR3 sequences; around two fifths of these occur just once. The ten largest clones take up about 12% of the sample. Sequencing used blood. The receptor source for this set is a man in his late teens or twenties in good health.

On this clonotype itself: The conserved phenylalanine or tryptophan normally closing the CDR3 is absent here, so this likely arose from a read error. The genes are TRBV5-1 and TRBJ2-3; possible D gene TRBD2, 6 bases. The CDR3 covers 15 residues. Per the germline V gene, CDR1 is SGHRS and CDR2 is YFSETQ. Trimming took 3 bases from V and 0 from J, leaving 11 bases between them. The CDR3 region is CASSSPSGSTDTQYS. In DNA, the CDR3 is TGCGCCAGCAGCTCCCCCAGCGGGAGCACAGATACGCAGTATTCT.

This clonotype was seen just once. The genes are TRBV6-5 and TRBJ2-1, with a possible D match to TRBD2 (5 bases). This CDR3 has 16 residues. Germline assignment: CDR1 MNHEY and CDR2 SVGAGI. The germline V and J ends were trimmed by 0 bases and 4 bases, with 13 bases remaining between them. This CDR3 is CASSYSIGERYNEQFF. The CDR3, as DNA: TGTGCCAGCAGTTACTCCATCGGGGAGAGGTACAATGAGCAGTTCTTC.

This clonotype has a handful of counts. This may stem from a read error, because a much larger clone lies one nucleotide away. The CDR3, as DNA: TGCGCCAGCAGCTTGGAGGTGGATCAGCCCCAGCATTTT. It yields the protein CASSLEVDQPQHF. The chain carries TRBV5-1 and TRBJ1-5, with D unclear. The CDR3 totals 13 residues. Germline values: CDR1 SGHRS, CDR2 YFSETQ. The V gene lost 0 bases and the J gene lost 5 bases, with 6 bases spanning the gap.

V usage is TRBV7-8 and J usage is TRBJ2-2; possibly TRBD2 for D (5 bases). V lost 3 bases, J lost 2 bases, and 16 bases lay in between. CDR3 length equals 17 residues. Per the germline V gene, CDR1 is SGHVS and CDR2 is FQNEAQ. The CDR3 reads CASSFTPGLRNTGELFF. The DNA for the CDR3 is TGTGCCAGCAGCTTCACCCCCGGACTCAGAAACACCGGGGAGCTGTTTTTT.

CDR3 in amino acids: CASFLPGLVSAGELFF. The CDR3 DNA is TGTGCCAGTTTTTTACCGGGACTAGTTTCCGCCGGGGAGCTGTTTTTT. This chain connects TRBV19 to TRBJ2-2; TRBD2 matches 8 bases. This CDR3 has 16 amino acids. V lost 8 bases, J lost 6 bases, and 14 bases stayed unmatched. Germline V lookup: CDR1 LNHDA, CDR2 SQIVND (reference sequence).

V gene TRBV5-1 combines with J gene TRBJ2-1; weak D call: TRBD2 (5 bases). The CDR3 has 16 residues. With 2 bases removed from V and 7 bases from J, the gap between germline ends came to 19 bases. From germline, CDR1 is SGHRS and CDR2 YFSETQ. The CDR3, as DNA: TGCGCCAGCAGCTTCCGGGGTGGACCAACAAGGAATGAGCAGTTCTTC. Protein product: CASSFRGGPTRNEQFF.

This clonotype turned up a few times. The J gene is TRBJ2-7, the V gene TRBV4-1; D is perhaps TRBD2 (6 bases). V was shortened by 8 bases and J by 7 bases, with 21 bases between the two germline ends. Germline V gene data show CDR1 as MGHRA and CDR2 as YSYEKL. CDR3 length: 14 amino acids. This CDR3 reads CASDRAGSYNEQYF. In DNA, the CDR3 is TGCGCCAGCGATCGGGCGGGGAGCTACAATGAGCAGTACTTC.

V is TRBV7-9 and J is TRBJ2-7; 7 bases map to TRBD1. Germline V gene lookup returns CDR1 SEHNR and CDR2 FQNEAQ (reference sequence). This CDR3 is 12 amino acids long. Unmatched junction bases numbered 5, after V lost 6 bases and J lost 6 bases. CDR3 bases: TGTGCCAGCAGTCCGACAGGGACCGAGCAGTACTTC. Translation gives CASSPTGTEQYF.

V and J are TRBV7-2 and TRBJ1-2, with 7 bases matching TRBD1. Germline CDR1 SGHTA, CDR2 FQGNSA. This CDR3 contains 15 residues. The junction had 5 bases not matched to a gene; V was cut back by 3 bases and J by 1 base. The CDR3: CASSFYRGNNYGYTF. The CDR3 DNA sequence: TGTGCCAGCAGCTTTTACAGGGGAAATAACTATGGCTACACCTTC.

In its sample, this clonotype was seen a few times. The gene calls are TRBV6-5 and TRBJ2-7; possibly TRBD1 for D (6 bases). Germline assignment: CDR1 MNHEY and CDR2 SVGAGI. The V and J ends lost 2 bases and 0 bases respectively, with 11 bases between them. The CDR3 loop spans 15 amino acids. CDR3 nucleotide sequence: TGTGCCAGCAGTTACGCCGGGACACTCTCCTACGAGCAGTACTTC. Amino acid sequence: CASSYAGTLSYEQYF.

This clonotype was recorded at least ten times. The junction departs from the called germline gene at one end, perhaps through a read error. The chain links TRBV7-6 to TRBJ1-5; possible D gene TRBD1, 6 bases. The CDR3 length is 15 residues. Germline-derived CDR1 and CDR2 are SGHVS and FNYEAQ. The CDR3 region has the DNA TGTGCCAGCAGTTTAGAAGCAGGGGGCAATCAGCCCCAGCATTTT. Protein product: CASSLEAGGNQPQHF.

The rearrangement links TRBV6-2 or TRBV6-3 to TRBJ1-5; D not resolved. The length of the CDR3 is 14 residues. CDR1 and CDR2 (germline): MNHEY, SVGEGT. With 6 bases removed from V and 2 bases from J, the gap between germline ends came to 11 bases. The DNA of the CDR3 is TGTGCCAGCAGCCCCGGACTGCGCAATCAGCCCCAGCATTTT. Its translation is CASSPGLRNQPQHF.

This clonotype showed up just a few times. The V gene is TRBV5-1, the J gene TRBJ2-3; D ambiguous. Trimming cost V 7 bases and J 4 bases, with 22 bases left between them. The CDR3 sequence is 16 residues long. Looked up from germline, CDR1 is SGHRS and CDR2 is YFSETQ. The CDR3 region is CASGGLWPRDADTQYF. The CDR3, as DNA: TGCGCCAGCGGTGGGTTATGGCCACGAGACGCAGATACGCAGTATTTT.

This clonotype appeared a few times. The CDR3 DNA follows: TGTGCCAGCTCGAGCTTCGGGTCCTACGAGCAGTACTTC. Encoded protein: CASSSFGSYEQYF. V gene TRBV7-9 combines with J gene TRBJ2-7; no firm D call. Trimming pared 8 bases from V and 1 base from J, leaving 12 bases between. CDR3 length: 13 residues. The V gene's germline CDR1 is SEHNR and CDR2 FQNEAQ (reference sequence).

This sequence joins TRBV5-1 and TRBJ1-2, with D possibly being TRBD1 (6 bases). The CDR3 has 13 amino acids. Deletions cut 7 bases from V and 3 bases from J, with 13 bases between. Germline CDR1 SGHRS, CDR2 YFSETQ. In DNA, the CDR3 is TGCGCCAGCGGTAATGAGGGGGACTATGGCTACACCTTC. Its protein is CASGNEGDYGYTF.

In its sample, this clonotype was seen a few times. J is TRBJ1-4 and V is TRBV12-3 or TRBV12-4, with 7 positions matching TRBD1. This CDR3 is built from 15 residues. V dropped 6 bases and J dropped 5; count of bases not matched to a gene: 9. The CDR3 loop reads CASRKSTGNNEKLFF. CDR3 in DNA: TGTGCCAGCAGGAAATCGACAGGGAACAATGAAAAACTGTTTTTT.

The V call is TRBV27, the J call TRBJ2-7, with 7 bases that match TRBD2. Trimming took 5 bases from V and 2 from J; bases not matched to a gene: 6. The germline V gene encodes CDR1 MNHEY and CDR2 SMNVEV (reference sequence). This CDR3 is built from 14 residues. DNA of the CDR3: TGTGCCAGCAGTAGCGGGACGGAAACCTACGAGCAGTACTTC. Its translation: CASSSGTETYEQYF.

The gene calls are TRBV7-8 and TRBJ2-1, with D perhaps TRBD2 (5 bases). Judging by the DNA end, TRBJ2-7 fits better; the J call may be wrong. Germline CDR1 and CDR2: SGHVS and FQNEAQ. The CDR3 sequence is 14 residues long. CDR3 DNA sequence: TGTGCCAGCAGCTTTGTTGGGGAGTACAATGAGCAGTACTTC. It codes for CASSFVGEYNEQYF.

The table lists this clonotype with a few counts. The chain uses TRBV7-9 and TRBJ1-1; D not resolved. The germline V gene encodes CDR1 SEHNR and CDR2 FQNEAQ (reference sequence). The CDR3 loop spans 16 amino acids. With 0 bases removed from V and 7 bases from J, the gap between germline ends came to 18 bases. The CDR3 nucleotides are TGTGCCAGCAGCTTAGCCCGGATGACGGTTTCGGATGAAGCTTTCTTT. It translates to CASSLARMTVSDEAFF.

This rearrangement joins TRBV20-1 to TRBJ2-3; D not certain. The CDR3 spans 14 residues. Germline CDR1 and CDR2: DFQATT and SNEGSKA (reference sequence). Trimming stripped 1 base from V and 0 bases from J, with 8 bases between. CDR3 in amino acids: CSARALSSTDTQYF. The CDR3 bases are TGCAGTGCTAGAGCTCTTTCTAGCACAGATACGCAGTATTTT.

This chain joins TRBV28 and TRBJ2-7; 7 bases match TRBD1. The trim removed 8 bases at V and 7 bases at J, leaving 14 bases unmatched. The CDR3 runs to 14 residues. Per the germline V gene, CDR1 is MDHEN and CDR2 is SYDVKM. CDR3 amino acids: CASRPGQNYNEQYF. The CDR3 DNA follows: TGTGCCAGCCGACCGGGACAGAACTACAATGAGCAGTACTTC.

The rearrangement joins TRBV7-9 to TRBJ2-5, with D maybe TRBD1 (6 bases). The V end lost 5 bases, the J end lost 5 bases, and 12 bases lay between the germline ends. CDR3 length: 13 residues. Germline V gene lookup returns CDR1 SEHNR and CDR2 FQNEAQ (reference sequence). CDR3 bases: TGTGCCAGCAGCCCTACAGGGTCGGAGACCCAGTACTTC. It specifies CASSPTGSETQYF.

This CDR3 reads CASSLRQNQPQHF. The DNA for the CDR3 is TGTGCCAGCAGTCTTAGACAAAATCAGCCCCAGCATTTT. The chain employs TRBV12-3 or TRBV12-4 and TRBJ1-5; no clear D gene. The V end lost 5 bases, the J end lost 4 bases, and 9 bases lay between the germline ends. The CDR3 has 13 residues.

On this clonotype itself: Germline is not matched at one junction end, which may reflect a read error. The CDR3 region is CSVRGYQADTQYF. Here the CDR3 DNA reads TGCAGTGTTAGAGGGTACCAGGCAGATACGCAGTATTTT. The chain links TRBV20-1 to TRBJ2-3; D is perhaps TRBD2 (5 bases). The CDR3 has 13 residues. CDR1 is DFQATT and CDR2 is SNEGSKA in the germline V gene (reference sequence).

J is TRBJ1-2 and V is TRBV20-1; no reliable D call. Deletions cut 5 bases from V and 8 bases from J, with 3 bases between. CDR1 is DFQATT and CDR2 is SNEGSKA in the germline V gene (reference sequence). This CDR3 comprises 8 residues. This CDR3 reads CSAYGYTF. The CDR3 DNA follows: TGCAGTGCTTACGGCTACACCTTC.

CDR3 nucleotides: TGCGCCAGCAGCCAAGAAGTCGGACTAGCGGGGTTAGGTGAGCAGTTCTTC. Its translation: CASSQEVGLAGLGEQFF. This chain links TRBV4-3 with TRBJ2-1, with 12 positions matching TRBD2. CDR1 is LGHNA, CDR2 YSLEER, per germline. V trimming: 0 bases; J trimming: 9 bases; junction bases outside the gene matches: 9. There are 17 residues in the CDR3.

Ten or more counts support this clonotype. The J gene is TRBJ2-1, the V gene TRBV29-1; 8 nucleotides align to TRBD1. The J call could be wrong; TRBJ2-7 is a better fit for the DNA end. The germline CDR1 and CDR2 sequences are SQVTM and ANQGSEA. CDR3 size: 14 residues. CDR3 DNA: TGCAGCGTTAAGACAGGGGCCCTCTACAATGAGCAGTACTTC. This translates into CSVKTGALYNEQYF.

The V gene is TRBV4-1, the J gene TRBJ2-5, with 8 positions matching TRBD2. CDR1 is MGHRA, CDR2 YSYEKL, per germline. CDR3 length: 17 residues. Losses at the gene ends were 4 bases for V and 0 bases for J; bases not matched to a gene: 10. DNA for the CDR3: TGCGCCAGCAGCCTTCGTTCGCGGGGGGAGTACCAAGAGACCCAGTACTTC. Its translation: CASSLRSRGEYQETQYF.

This clonotype turned up a few times. This chain uses TRBV4-2 with TRBJ1-6; TRBD1 matches 7 bases. The CDR3 contains 16 residues. Germline assignment: CDR1 LGHNA and CDR2 YNFKEQ. V shed 0 bases, J shed 9 bases, and the junction held 8 bases outside the gene matches. CDR3 sequence: CASSQDKSRGFSPLHF. CDR3 DNA: TGTGCCAGCAGCCAAGATAAGAGCAGGGGGTTTTCACCCCTCCACTTT.

This clonotype occurred a few times. A much bigger clone sits one base away, suggesting this may be a read error. This chain links TRBV5-1 with TRBJ2-7, with D hard to call. Germline V lookup: CDR1 SGHRS, CDR2 YFSETQ. The V and J ends lost 4 bases and 1 base respectively, with 9 bases between them. The CDR3 extends over 13 amino acids. The CDR3 DNA follows: TGCGCCAGCAGCGTGATGGGTTCCTACGAGCAGTACTTC. This codes for CASSVMGSYEQYF.